This TCR beta chain was captured in a study of cytomegalovirus exposure and HLA in healthy donors. The CDR3 sequence is 13 residues long. V lost 4 bases to trimming and J lost 4 bases, with 11 bases between them. Germline-derived CDR1 and CDR2 are SGDLS and YYNGEE. PCR was performed using 60 Vbeta and 13 Jbeta primers. The method was immunoSEQ multiplex PCR; TCRdb's version includes in-frame clones alone and lacks a portion of them. There are some 130,000 clones in the sample, with 1.6% held by the top ten. The receptor comes from a woman in her thirties or forties in good health and CMV-seropositive. Sequenced material: PBMCs. The chain has TRBV9 and TRBJ1-2; D ambiguous. CDR3 protein: CASSPPAGYGYTF. In DNA, the CDR3 is TGTGCCAGCAGCCCTCCAGCAGGCTATGGCTACACCTTC.